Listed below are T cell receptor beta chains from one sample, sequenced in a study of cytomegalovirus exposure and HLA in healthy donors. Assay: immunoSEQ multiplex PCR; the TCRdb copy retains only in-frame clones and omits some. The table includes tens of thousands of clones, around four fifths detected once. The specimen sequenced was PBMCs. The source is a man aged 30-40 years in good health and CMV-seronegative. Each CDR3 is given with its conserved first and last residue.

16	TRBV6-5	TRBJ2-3	CASSYFGTGGTDTQYF
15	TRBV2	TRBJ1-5	CASSARQVSNQPQHF
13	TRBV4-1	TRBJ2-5	CASSQSGGETQYF
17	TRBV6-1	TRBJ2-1	CASSEVAGGSEFNEQFF
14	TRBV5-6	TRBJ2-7	CASSLFLTPYEQYF
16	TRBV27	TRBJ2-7	CASSFVSEEGNYEQYF
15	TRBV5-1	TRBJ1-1	CASSSSGASHTEAFF
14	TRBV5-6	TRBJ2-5	CASSFPSGAETQYF
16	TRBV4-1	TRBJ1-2	CASSQDLTALNYGYTF
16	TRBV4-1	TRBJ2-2	CASSQTAPGYTGELFF
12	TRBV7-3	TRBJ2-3	CASSSSTDTQYF
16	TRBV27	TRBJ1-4	CASTYSSGQVNEKLFF
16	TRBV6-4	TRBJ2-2	CASSETSGGPTGELFF
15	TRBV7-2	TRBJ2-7	CASSHTGSAFYEQYF
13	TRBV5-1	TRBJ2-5	CASSGTAQETQYF